The 10 T cell receptor beta chains listed next were all sequenced from one sample in a study of OX40 agonist ivuxolimab in advanced cancers. Preparation of the library involved the immunoSEQ multiplex PCR assay. TCRdb holds this immuneACCESS table with in-frame rearrangements only. Some clones are missing; in checked studies, unresolved V genes explain under half, and the rest has no known cause. In this sample the table shows approximately 25,000 clones, roughly 80% of which occur a single time. About 13% of the sample comes from the top ten. This specimen was CD4+ or CD8+ T cells sorted from blood, taken in a trial of the OX40 agonist ivuxolimab. The receptor set was obtained from an adult with an advanced solid tumor such as melanoma, head and neck, liver or kidney cancer.

The J gene is TRBJ2-5, the V gene TRBV11-2, with TRBD1 matching over 8 bases. Germline V gene sequence: CDR1 SGHAT, CDR2 FQNNGV. V lost 5 bases to trimming and J lost 7 bases; unmatched junction nucleotides: 6. The CDR3 loop spans 13 amino acids. The CDR3 sequence is CASSTQGAGTQYF. The CDR3 nucleotides read TGTGCCAGCAGCACCCAGGGGGCAGGGACCCAGTACTTC.

This clone is a singleton in its sample. V is TRBV6-1 and J is TRBJ1-1; 9 nucleotides line up with TRBD1. This CDR3 comprises 17 residues. V dropped 4 bases and J dropped 1; count of bases not matched to a gene: 10. The germline gives CDR1 MNHNS, CDR2 SASEGT. The chain's CDR3 is CASSVFAGQGGNTEAFF. CDR3 DNA: TGTGCCAGCAGTGTTTTCGCGGGACAGGGTGGGAACACTGAAGCTTTCTTT.

The rearrangement uses TRBV5-1 and TRBJ1-6; no reliable D call. This CDR3 has 15 residues. V was cut by 1 base and J by 0 bases, with 5 bases left in between. Per germline, CDR1 SGHRS and CDR2 YFSETQ. In nucleotides, the CDR3 is TGCGCCAGCAGCTTGAAGACCTCCTATAATTCACCCCTCCACTTT. Its translation: CASSLKTSYNSPLHF.

In this sample, this clone turned up once. The CDR3 protein is CASGPGTLNTEAFF. The CDR3 region has the DNA TGTGCCAGCGGCCCCGGGACACTGAACACTGAAGCTTTCTTT. This chain connects TRBV27 to TRBJ1-1; D may be TRBD1 (6 bases). Germline V gene sequence: CDR1 MNHEY, CDR2 SMNVEV (reference sequence). CDR3 length: 14 amino acids. Trimming removed 8 bases at V and 0 bases at J, with 13 bases between.

The count of this clone is one. The chain is built from TRBV6-6 and TRBJ1-2; D perhaps matches TRBD1 (6 bases). Germline V gene data show CDR1 as MNHNY and CDR2 as SVGAGI (reference sequence). This CDR3 contains 13 residues. Trimming left V 6 bases short and J 8 bases short, with 16 bases between. The CDR3 DNA reads TGTGCCAGCAGAGCCACAGGGATGGGAGGCTACACCTTC. Its translation: CASRATGMGGYTF.

This clone has only one observation. This chain links TRBV4-2 with TRBJ2-1; either TRBD1 or TRBD2 may supply D (5 bases each). This CDR3 is built from 13 residues. V lost 0 bases and J lost 10, with 10 bases in between. In germline, CDR1 is LGHNA, CDR2 YNFKEQ. CDR3 residues: CASSQDSWGEQFF. In DNA, the CDR3 is TGTGCCAGCAGCCAAGATTCTTGGGGGGAGCAGTTCTTC.

The chain has TRBV29-1 and TRBJ1-1; maybe TRBD1 (6 bases). V was pared by 6 bases and J by 0 bases, with 11 bases between. This CDR3 spans 13 amino acids. The germline V gene encodes CDR1 SQVTM and CDR2 ANQGSEA. As DNA, the CDR3 is TGCAGCGTACAGGGCCCTATGAACACTGAAGCTTTCTTT. It is translated as CSVQGPMNTEAFF. Filled out from reference TRBV29-1 and TRBJ1-1, the complete variable domain reads SAVISQKPSRDICQRGTSLTIQCQVDSQVTMMFWYRQQPGQSLTLIATANQGSEATYESGFVIDKFPISRPNLTFSTLTVSNMSPEDSSIYLCSVQGPMNTEAFFGQGTRLTVV.

V is TRBV5-1 and J is TRBJ1-2, with 9 bases lining up with TRBD1. Germline V gene lookup returns CDR1 SGHRS and CDR2 YFSETQ. Losses at the gene ends were 0 bases for V and 2 bases for J; bases not matched to a gene: 5. The CDR3 runs to 16 residues. The CDR3 DNA follows: TGCGCCAGCAGCTTGGAGGGGACAGGGATCAACTATGGCTACACCTTC. Its protein product is CASSLEGTGINYGYTF.

V usage is TRBV7-3 and J usage is TRBJ2-3; D is unclear. The CDR3 is 18 residues long. Germline V gene lookup returns CDR1 SGHTA and CDR2 FQGTGA. V lost 5 bases, J lost 2 bases, and 23 bases lay in between. The CDR3 region is CASSPASEPLAPTDTQYF. For the CDR3, the DNA is TGTGCCAGCAGCCCGGCAAGTGAGCCCCTGGCCCCCACAGATACGCAGTATTTT.

V gene TRBV6-6 combines with J gene TRBJ2-2; a weak D match, TRBD2 (6 bases). Germline CDR1 and CDR2: MNHNY and SVGAGI (reference sequence). This CDR3 spans 15 amino acids. V lost 6 bases and J lost 3, with 14 bases in between. The DNA of the CDR3 is TGTGCCAGCAGCACCTGGGACTCCTACACCGGGGAGCTGTTTTTT. Encoded protein: CASSTWDSYTGELFF.